This TCR beta chain was found in a study of blood T cell repertoires in COVID-19. TCRdb keeps only in-frame clones here, not all; method: immunoSEQ multiplex PCR. Seen here are roughly 260,000 clones, roughly 90% observed once, and the top ten hold roughly 4%. The CDR3 totals 17 residues. CDR1 and CDR2 (germline): SGDLS, YYNGEE. The V and J ends lost 0 bases and 4 bases respectively, with 16 bases between them. The sequenced material came from peripheral blood. The sequence was obtained from a man aged 55 to 70 who had recovered from COVID-19. V usage is TRBV9 and J usage is TRBJ1-4, with no clear D. Here the CDR3 reads CASSVGISGGYNEKLFF. In DNA form, the CDR3 reads TGTGCCAGCAGCGTAGGAATTAGTGGCGGCTATAATGAAAAACTGTTTTTT.